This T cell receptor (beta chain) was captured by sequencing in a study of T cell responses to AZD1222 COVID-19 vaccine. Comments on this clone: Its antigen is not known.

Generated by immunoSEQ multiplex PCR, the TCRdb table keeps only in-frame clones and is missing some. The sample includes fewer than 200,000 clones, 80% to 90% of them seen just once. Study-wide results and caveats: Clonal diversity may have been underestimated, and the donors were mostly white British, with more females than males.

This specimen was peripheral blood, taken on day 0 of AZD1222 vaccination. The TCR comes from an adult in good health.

The CDR3 region is CASSYSTRNNHYGYTF. In DNA form, the CDR3 reads TGTGCCAGCAGTTACTCGACGCGGAACAACCACTATGGCTACACCTTC. The chain is built from TRBV6-5 and TRBJ1-2; D uncertain. The CDR3 loop spans 16 amino acids. V dropped 0 bases and J dropped 3 bases, with 14 bases sitting between them. In germline, CDR1 is MNHEY, CDR2 SVGAGI.